Below are 18 T cell receptor beta chains sequenced from a single sample in a study of blood T cell repertoires in COVID-19. Clones were read by immunoSEQ multiplex PCR, and TCRdb kept only the in-frame ones, dropping some. The sample shows around 63,000 clones, 70% to 75% of them seen only once. The sequenced sample consisted of peripheral blood. The receptors here all came from a woman in her fifties or sixties with active or convalescent COVID-19.

This clone was seen a few times. The chain recombines TRBV15 with TRBJ1-4, with a possible D match to TRBD1 (5 bases). CDR1 LNHNV and CDR2 YYDKDF come from the germline V gene (reference sequence). This CDR3 contains 14 residues. Trimming removed 0 bases from V and 14 bases from J, with 16 bases in between. CDR3 loop: CATSRERQGLYLFF. The DNA for the CDR3 is TGTGCCACCAGCAGAGAAAGGCAGGGTTTATACCTGTTTTTT.

This chain joins TRBV12-5 and TRBJ2-5; the D gene is possibly TRBD2 (6 bases). The CDR3 has 13 amino acids. Germline lookup yields CDR1 LGHNT and CDR2 FRNRAP. V was cut by 7 bases and J by 1 base, with 10 bases left in between. The CDR3 sequence: CASVGTVQETQYF. The CDR3, as DNA: TGTGCTAGTGTAGGGACTGTCCAAGAGACCCAGTACTTC.

The gene calls are TRBV3-1 (or the pseudogene TRBV3-2) and TRBJ2-4; 8 nucleotides match TRBD1. The junction had 11 bases not matched to a gene; V was cut back by 4 bases and J by 9 bases. The CDR3 loop spans 15 amino acids. The germline gives CDR1 LGHDT, CDR2 YNNKEL (reference sequence). The CDR3 DNA reads as TGTGCCAGCAGCCCGCTAGAGGGACAGGTTACCATTCAGTACTTC. Encoded protein: CASSPLEGQVTIQYF.

This clone was observed once. The chain combines TRBV10-2 with TRBJ2-7; 12 positions agree with TRBD2. Germline-derived CDR1 and CDR2 are WSHSY and SAAADI. The CDR3 covers 14 residues. Unmatched junction bases numbered 0, after V lost 5 bases and J lost 1 base. CDR3 loop: CASSTSGGSYEQYF. The CDR3 nucleotides are TGCGCCAGCAGTACTAGCGGGGGGTCCTACGAGCAGTACTTC.

This clone was seen a handful of times. The chain employs TRBV10-1 and TRBJ2-5; D not resolved. Germline lookup yields CDR1 WNHNN and CDR2 SYGVQD (reference sequence). The CDR3 has 13 residues. The V end lost 4 bases, the J end lost 2 bases, and 8 bases lay between the germline ends. The CDR3 sequence is CASSATLQETQYF. The CDR3 DNA reads TGCGCCAGCAGTGCGACACTTCAAGAGACCCAGTACTTC.

This chain connects TRBV6-5 to TRBJ2-5; D possibly corresponds to TRBD1 (6 bases). The ends were cut back, 7 bases at V and 5 bases at J, with 17 bases in the middle. This CDR3 spans 14 amino acids. Germline V CDR1 and CDR2: MNHEY, SVGAGI. The CDR3 protein is CASIRDQGSETQYF. For the CDR3, the DNA is TGTGCCAGCATCCGGGACCAGGGGTCGGAGACCCAGTACTTC.

The chain recombines TRBV28 with TRBJ2-5; the match to TRBD2 covers 8 bases. V dropped 2 bases and J dropped 6; count of bases not matched to a gene: 2. CDR3 length: 13 amino acids. CDR1 is MDHEN and CDR2 is SYDVKM in the germline V gene. This CDR3 is CASSLLAGQTQYF. In nucleotides, the CDR3 is TGTGCCAGCAGTTTACTAGCGGGTCAGACCCAGTACTTC.

The rearrangement joins TRBV12-3 or TRBV12-4 to TRBJ2-2; 9 bases are shared with TRBD2. This CDR3 is built from 13 residues. V shed 8 bases and J 5 bases; nucleotides not matched to a gene: 3. In DNA form, the CDR3 reads TGTGCCAGCTCCCTAGCGGGGACCGGGGAGCTGTTTTTT. Translating it yields CASSLAGTGELFF.

The V gene is TRBV19, the J gene TRBJ2-2, with D maybe TRBD2 (5 bases). The V end lost 2 bases, the J end lost 8 bases, and 15 bases lay between the germline ends. The CDR3 extends over 15 amino acids. Germline V CDR1 and CDR2: LNHDA, SQIVND (reference sequence). Here the CDR3 DNA reads TGTGCCAGTAGTATACCCACCCGGGGAGTGGGGGAGCTGTTTTTT. Translated, it gives CASSIPTRGVGELFF.

The chain has TRBV18 and TRBJ2-2; the match to TRBD1 covers 11 bases. V lost 3 bases, J lost 3 bases, and 0 bases stayed unmatched. Germline-derived CDR1 and CDR2 are KGHSH and LQKENI. The CDR3 has 15 residues. CDR3: CASSPGQGDTGELFF. CDR3 bases: TGTGCCAGCTCACCGGGACAGGGGGACACCGGGGAGCTGTTTTTT.

The gene calls are TRBV5-1 and TRBJ2-1, with 7 bases aligning to TRBD2. Germline lookup yields CDR1 SGHRS and CDR2 YFSETQ. V lost 0 bases, J lost 0 bases, and 6 bases stayed unmatched. CDR3 length: 17 residues. CDR3 sequence (DNA): TGCGCCAGCAGCTTGGCCCTGGGGGGGGGCTCCTACAATGAGCAGTTCTTC. Residues: CASSLALGGGSYNEQFF.

The CDR3 loop reads CASSDTSGLSYEQYF. The CDR3 nucleotides read TGTGCCAGCAGCGACACTAGTGGCCTTTCCTACGAGCAGTACTTC. This chain links TRBV6-5 with TRBJ2-7; possible D gene TRBD2, 5 bases. From germline, CDR1 is MNHEY and CDR2 SVGAGI. Trimming cost V 6 bases and J 1 base, with 16 bases left between them. The CDR3 is 15 amino acids.

V usage is TRBV15 and J usage is TRBJ2-7; TRBD1 might be the D (5 bases). V lost 0 bases and J lost 0, with 12 bases in between. Germline-derived CDR1 and CDR2 are LNHNV and YYDKDF (reference sequence). CDR3 length: 16 residues. CDR3 loop: CATSRDAGPSSYEQYF. The CDR3 DNA is TGTGCCACCAGCAGAGATGCAGGGCCGAGCTCCTACGAGCAGTACTTC.

This clone was picked up one time. The chain joins TRBV10-3 to TRBJ2-2, with 11 bases lining up with TRBD1. With V trimmed by 6 bases and J by 5 bases, 11 bases remained unmatched. This CDR3 contains 17 residues. The germline CDR1 and CDR2 sequences are ENHRY and SYGVKD. The CDR3 reads CAIRDSRGTGGTGELFF. CDR3 nucleotides: TGTGCCATCAGGGACTCTAGGGGGACAGGGGGAACCGGGGAGCTGTTTTTT.

The chain carries TRBV27 and TRBJ2-1; possibly TRBD2 for D (6 bases). V was clipped by 2 bases and J by 4 bases, with 12 bases between them. The CDR3 has 15 amino acids. CDR1 MNHEY and CDR2 SMNVEV come from the germline V gene (reference sequence). This chain's CDR3 is CASSLIRELYNEQFF. The CDR3 DNA sequence: TGTGCCAGCAGTTTAATCCGGGAGCTTTACAATGAGCAGTTCTTC.

This clone was found once. The rearrangement joins TRBV9 to TRBJ1-6; D not certain. The CDR3 runs 15 residues. Germline CDR1 is SGDLS and CDR2 is YYNGEE. V was clipped by 0 bases and J by 6 bases, with 10 bases between them. CDR3 in DNA: TGTGCCAGCAGCGTAGAATGGAGGGTTAATTCACCCCTCCACTTT. This encodes CASSVEWRVNSPLHF.

This sequence joins TRBV18 and TRBJ1-4; D unresolved. The CDR3 covers 13 residues. The germline V gene has CDR1 KGHSH and CDR2 LQKENI. V dropped 4 bases and J dropped 1 base, with 4 bases sitting between them. CDR3 nucleotide sequence: TGTGCCAGCTCACGAGGAACTAATGAAAAACTGTTTTTT. It encodes CASSRGTNEKLFF.

The rearrangement joins TRBV15 to TRBJ1-6; D is uncertain. Trimming left V 0 bases short and J 13 bases short, with 10 bases between. The CDR3 has 13 residues. The V gene's germline CDR1 is LNHNV and CDR2 YYDKDF (reference sequence). The CDR3 sequence is CATSRDLSMPLHF. CDR3 in DNA: TGTGCCACCAGCAGAGATCTAAGCATGCCCCTCCACTTT.